Below are 8 T cell receptor beta chains sequenced from a single sample in a study of CD8+CD57+ T cells in acquired aplastic anemia. The template for TCR beta VDJ and CDR3 sequence profiling was genomic DNA. TCRdb itself ran the reads through MiXCR, one entry per CDR3 protein. The repertoire holds fewer than 250,000 distinct CDR3 sequences, with almost 50% as singletons. It was patients with CD8+CD57+ cell expansion by flow cytometry who were chosen for sequencing. Source material: sorted CD4+, CD8+, or CD8+CD57+ T cells (not recorded which) from PBMCs. All receptors derive from a human donor with aplastic anemia.

This sequence joins TRBV20-1 and TRBJ2-3; 12 bases fit TRBD2. Germline V gene sequence: CDR1 DFQATT, CDR2 SNEGSKA (reference sequence). The CDR3 covers 15 residues. The V segment lost 3 bases and the J segment 1 base; nucleotides outside the gene matches: 2. CDR3 residues: CSARLAGGGTDTQYF. CDR3 coding DNA: TGCAGTGCTAGGCTAGCGGGGGGGGGCACAGATACGCAGTATTTT.

The table lists this clonotype with a few counts. This rearrangement joins TRBV20-1 to TRBJ1-4, with 8 nucleotides matching TRBD1. Germline V gene sequence: CDR1 DFQATT, CDR2 SNEGSKA (reference sequence). V dropped 0 bases and J dropped 8; count of bases not matched to a gene: 5. This CDR3 has 14 amino acids. The CDR3 bases are TGCAGTGCTAGAGATCTGACAGGGGTAGAAAAACTGTTTTTT. It yields the protein CSARDLTGVEKLFF.

A few counts support this clonotype. One end of the junction is discordant with germline, which a read error may explain. V gene TRBV7-7 combines with J gene TRBJ2-5; D gene unclear. Looked up from germline, CDR1 is SSHAT and CDR2 is FNYEAQ (reference sequence). There are 14 residues in the CDR3. CDR3 DNA sequence: TGTGCTAGCAGCTTAGTGGGCCTTGGGGAGACCCAGTACTTC. This sequence encodes CASSLVGLGETQYF.

In the case of this clonotype: This may be a read error, as it is one base from a much larger clone. The chain has TRBV20-1 and TRBJ1-1; 8 nucleotides match TRBD1. CDR3 length equals 14 residues. Germline V gene lookup returns CDR1 DFQATT and CDR2 SNEGSKA (reference sequence). CDR3 bases: TGCAGTGCTATGGAGACAGGGGAGGAAACTGTAGCTTTCTTT. Amino acids: CSAMETGEETVAFF.

The chain joins TRBV7-6 to TRBJ2-7; 8 nucleotides line up with TRBD1. The CDR3 spans 14 residues. The junction had 9 bases not matched to a gene; V was cut back by 3 bases and J by 8 bases. Germline CDR1 and CDR2: SGHVS and FNYEAQ. CDR3 nucleotides: TGTGCCAGCAGCTTTCCCTTGACAGGGGAGAAGCAGTACTTC. It yields the protein CASSFPLTGEKQYF.

This clonotype came up a few times. The V call is TRBV6-5, the J call TRBJ1-3, with D perhaps matching TRBD1 (5 bases). Germline assignment: CDR1 MNHEY and CDR2 SVGAGI. The ends were cut back, 5 bases at V and 7 bases at J, with 12 bases in the middle. This CDR3 comprises 13 residues. The CDR3 DNA sequence: TGTGCCAGCAGTCGGGGGGTGGAGAACACCATATATTTT. Protein sequence: CASSRGVENTIYF.

This clonotype was counted between two and nine times. The chain uses TRBV5-5 and TRBJ1-1; the D gene is possibly TRBD1 (5 bases). V was cut by 4 bases and J by 3 bases, with 13 bases left in between. The CDR3 sequence is 14 residues long. Germline CDR1 and CDR2: SGHKS and YYEKEE (reference sequence). The CDR3 is CASSQIDSYTEAFF. As DNA, the CDR3 is TGTGCCAGCAGCCAAATCGACAGCTACACTGAAGCTTTCTTT.

The chain employs TRBV5-1 and TRBJ1-2; 10 nucleotides agree with TRBD1. The CDR3 extends over 13 amino acids. Germline lookup yields CDR1 SGHRS and CDR2 YFSETQ. The J segment lost 7 bases and the V segment lost 4 bases, leaving 4 bases of the junction unmatched. The CDR3 DNA reads as TGCGCCAGCAGCGGGACAGGGGATATTGGCTACACCTTC. It codes for CASSGTGDIGYTF. The whole variable domain, remainder taken from reference TRBV5-1 and TRBJ1-2, is KAGVTQTPRYLIKTRGQQVTLSCSPISGHRSVSWYQQTPGQGLQFLFEYFSETQRNKGNFPGRFSGRQFSNSRSEMNVSTLELGDSALYLCASSGTGDIGYTFGSGTRLTVV.